The 2 T cell receptor beta chains listed next were all sequenced from one sample in a study of T-cell reconstitution after alpha-beta-depleted transplantation in children. Preparation of the TCRbeta library involved a method that used unique molecular identifiers. TCRdb re-derived calls from the PCR reads in MiXCR, one entry per CDR3 protein. The sample shows roughly 350,000 distinct CDR3 sequences, over 9% of them seen only once. The material was PBMCs from the stem cell graft donor, obtained from the stem cell graft. The receptors shown here come from a human donor who donated a stem cell graft to a child with acute lymphoblastic leukemia.

This chain joins TRBV15 and TRBJ2-1; D is unresolved. In germline, CDR1 is LNHNV, CDR2 YYDKDF (reference sequence). The CDR3 length is 16 residues. Trimming cost V 3 bases and J 2 bases, with 14 bases left between them. The chain's CDR3 is CATSSARLRAYNEQFF. The CDR3 DNA reads as TGTGCCACCAGCAGCGCGAGGTTACGGGCCTACAATGAGCAGTTCTTC.

V is TRBV7-2 and J is TRBJ2-3; 7 nucleotides match TRBD2. V trimming: 1 base; J trimming: 1 base; junction bases outside the gene matches: 5. CDR3 length: 16 residues. The germline V gene has CDR1 SGHTA and CDR2 FQGNSA. The CDR3 DNA sequence: TGTGCCAGCAGCTTAGGAGGTAGCGGGCGCACAGATACGCAGTATTTT. This sequence encodes CASSLGGSGRTDTQYF.